What follows describes a single TCR beta chain. Here immunoSEQ multiplex PCR was the method, and the copy in TCRdb shows in-frame clones only, minus some. Of some 120,000 clones listed, 65% to 85% were seen once; the top ten hold 1.9%. This specimen comes from a study of blood T cell repertoires in COVID-19. The junction had 10 bases not matched to a gene; V was cut back by 6 bases and J by 5 bases. Germline-derived CDR1 and CDR2 are MNHEY and SVGAGI. CDR3 length equals 15 residues. The chain uses TRBV6-5 and TRBJ2-1; TRBD1 matches at 7 bases. Sequenced: peripheral blood. The receptor was isolated from a man between 70 and 80 years old with acute or convalescent COVID-19. DNA for the CDR3: TGTGCCAGCAGGGGACCGGGACAGTCAAACAATGAGCAGTTCTTC. Translating gives CASRGPGQSNNEQFF.